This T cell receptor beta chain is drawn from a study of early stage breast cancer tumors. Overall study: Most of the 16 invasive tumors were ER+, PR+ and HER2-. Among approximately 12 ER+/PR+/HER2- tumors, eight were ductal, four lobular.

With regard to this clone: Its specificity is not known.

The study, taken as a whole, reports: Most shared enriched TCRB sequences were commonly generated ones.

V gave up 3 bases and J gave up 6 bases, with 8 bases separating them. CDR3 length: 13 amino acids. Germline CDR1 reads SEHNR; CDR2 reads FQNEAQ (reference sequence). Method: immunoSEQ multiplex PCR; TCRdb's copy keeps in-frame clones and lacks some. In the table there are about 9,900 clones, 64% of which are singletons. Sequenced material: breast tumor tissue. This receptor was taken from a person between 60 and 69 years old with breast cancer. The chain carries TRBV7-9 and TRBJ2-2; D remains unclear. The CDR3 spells CASSLNAAGELFF. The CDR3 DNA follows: TGTGCCAGCAGCTTGAACGCCGCCGGGGAGCTGTTTTTT.